These T cell receptor beta chains were read from a single sample in a study of OX40 agonist ivuxolimab in advanced cancers. Produced via immunoSEQ multiplex PCR; TCRdb's table is partial and in-frame only. This sample yields about 49,000 clones, of which about 86% are seen a single time; approximately 6.1% belongs to the top ten. The source was CD4+ or CD8+ T cells sorted from blood, collected in a trial of the OX40 agonist ivuxolimab. These TCRs come from an adult with an advanced solid tumor such as melanoma, head and neck, liver or kidney cancer. CDR3s include the opening cysteine and the closing phenylalanine or tryptophan. The D gene is left open where the match is weak. Where a row states a size, it is once, few, many or the class of an expanded clone; other rows omit it.

clone size | CDR3 length | D gene | J gene | V gene | CDR3 protein | CDR3 DNA
- | 13 | - | TRBJ1-5 | TRBV7-2 | CASSSFSNQPQHF | TGTGCCAGCAGCTCCTTTAGCAATCAGCCCCAGCATTTT
- | 14 | - | TRBJ2-1 | TRBV6-5 | CASSSWTVYNEQFF | TGTGCCAGCAGTTCTTGGACAGTTTACAATGAGCAGTTCTTC
- | 14 | - | TRBJ2-2 | TRBV7-8 | CASSSGPNTGELFF | TGTGCCAGCAGTTCCGGGCCTAACACCGGGGAGCTGTTTTTT
- | 14 | TRBD1 | TRBJ2-7 | TRBV10-2 | CASSDYRGLYEQYF | TGCGCCAGCAGTGACTACAGGGGGCTCTACGAGCAGTACTTC
- | 14 | - | TRBJ1-4 | TRBV2 | CASSLQITNEKLFF | TGTGCCAGCAGCCTCCAGATCACTAATGAAAAACTGTTTTTT
- | 12 | - | TRBJ2-7 | TRBV27 | CASSLSRGEQYF | TGTGCCAGCAGTTTATCCCGCGGCGAGCAGTACTTC
- | 14 | TRBD1 | TRBJ1-2 | TRBV7-9 | CASSVDRESYGYTF | TGTGCCAGCAGCGTAGACAGGGAAAGCTATGGCTACACCTTC
- | 14 | - | TRBJ1-5 | TRBV11-2 | CASSLQGSNQPQHF | TGTGCCAGCAGCTTACAGGGAAGCAATCAGCCCCAGCATTTT
- | 12 | - | TRBJ2-3 | TRBV6-5 | CASSYSQDTQYF | TGTGCCAGCAGTTACTCACAGGATACGCAGTATTTT
- | 13 | - | TRBJ2-1 | TRBV5-1 | CASSLGLYNEQFF | TGCGCCAGCAGCTTGGGCCTTTACAATGAGCAGTTCTTC
few | 16 | - | TRBJ1-5 | TRBV19 | CASSIAGSYSNQPQHF | TGTGCCAGTAGTATAGCGGGCAGCTATAGCAATCAGCCCCAGCATTTT
- | 16 | TRBD2 | TRBJ2-1 | TRBV6-5 | CASSYGLAGRYNEQFF | TGTGCCAGCAGTTACGGACTAGCGGGAAGGTACAATGAGCAGTTCTTC
- | 15 | TRBD1 | TRBJ2-1 | TRBV6-5 | CASSYGTGTYNEQFF | TGTGCCAGCAGTTACGGGACAGGGACCTACAATGAGCAGTTCTTC
- | 19 | TRBD1 | TRBJ2-6 | TRBV7-9 | CASSTGITGEKPGANVLTF | TGTGCCAGCAGCACCGGGATCACAGGGGAGAAACCTGGGGCCAACGTCCTGACTTTC
- | 15 | - | TRBJ2-1 | TRBV12-5 | CASASGGVGYNEQFF | TGTGCTAGTGCCTCTGGTGGGGTAGGGTACAATGAGCAGTTCTTC
- | 14 | - | TRBJ1-2 | TRBV28 | CASSLLGVVYGYTF | TGTGCCAGCAGTTTATTAGGGGTTGTCTATGGCTACACCTTC
- | 16 | - | TRBJ2-6 | TRBV27 | CASSLISSSGANVLTF | TGTGCCAGCAGTTTGATTAGTAGCTCTGGGGCCAACGTCCTGACTTTC
- | 15 | - | TRBJ2-7 | TRBV7-6 | CASSLRPGRIHEQYF | TGTGCCAGCAGCCTAAGACCTGGGAGGATCCACGAGCAGTACTTC
- | 14 | - | TRBJ2-7 | TRBV28 | CASSWTGGDYEQYF | TGTGCCAGCAGTTGGACGGGTGGTGATTACGAGCAGTACTTC
- | 14 | TRBD1 | TRBJ2-5 | TRBV9 | CASSVEGATETQYF | TGTGCCAGCAGCGTAGAGGGGGCCACGGAGACCCAGTACTTC
- | 13 | - | TRBJ1-2 | TRBV29-1 | CSVGQPQVGGYTF | TGCAGCGTTGGCCAGCCCCAAGTGGGGGGCTACACCTTC
- | 12 | - | TRBJ1-2 | TRBV11-2 | CASSPREGGYTF | TGTGCCAGCAGCCCCCGGGAGGGTGGCTACACCTTC
- | 13 | - | TRBJ1-5 | TRBV19 | CASRGSGMGPQHF | TGTGCCAGTCGCGGTTCAGGGATGGGGCCCCAGCATTTT
few | 16 | TRBD2 | TRBJ2-5 | TRBV7-8 | CASSDRTSGAQETQYF | TGTGCCAGCAGCGATCGGACTAGCGGGGCCCAAGAGACCCAGTACTTC
- | 13 | - | TRBJ1-2 | TRBV29-1 | CSVGGGDRYGYTF | TGCAGCGTTGGGGGTGGGGACCGGTATGGCTACACCTTC
- | 14 | TRBD2 | TRBJ2-5 | TRBV9 | CASTRAGAAETQYF | TGTGCCAGCACCAGAGCGGGAGCGGCGGAGACCCAGTACTTC
- | 16 | - | TRBJ1-1 | TRBV2 | CASRDTRGGTNTEAFF | TGTGCCAGCAGAGATACTCGGGGGGGGACGAACACTGAAGCTTTCTTT
- | 14 | - | TRBJ2-5 | TRBV5-1 | CASSLGSGRETQYF | TGCGCCAGCAGCTTGGGGTCGGGGCGAGAGACCCAGTACTTC
- | 15 | TRBD2 | TRBJ2-3 | TRBV13 | CASSLEREGTDTQYF | TGTGCCAGCAGCCTCGAGCGGGAGGGCACAGATACGCAGTATTTT
- | 17 | - | TRBJ2-1 | TRBV7-2 | CASSLALWEEAGNEQFF | TGTGCCAGCAGCCTAGCGTTGTGGGAGGAGGCAGGCAATGAGCAGTTCTTC
few | 13 | - | TRBJ2-7 | TRBV27 | CASSPGLSYEQYF | TGTGCCAGCAGCCCCGGGTTATCCTACGAGCAGTACTTC
- | 10 | - | TRBJ2-7 | TRBV6-5 | CASRDYEQYF | TGTGCCAGCAGAGACTACGAGCAGTACTTC
- | 18 | TRBD1 | TRBJ1-1 | TRBV11-2 | CASSSDQVGTGYDTEAFF | TGTGCCAGCAGCTCCGACCAAGTGGGGACAGGGTATGACACTGAAGCTTTCTTT
- | 14 | - | TRBJ1-2 | TRBV5-1 | CASSLQEWDYGYTF | TGCGCCAGCAGCTTGCAGGAGTGGGACTATGGCTACACCTTC
- | 15 | TRBD2 | TRBJ2-7 | TRBV27 | CASRLAGGWAYEQYF | TGTGCCAGCAGACTAGCGGGAGGGTGGGCCTACGAGCAGTACTTC
- | 18 | - | TRBJ1-1 | TRBV4-2 | CASSQDLGGRGINTEAFF | TGTGCCAGCAGCCAAGATTTGGGCGGAAGAGGAATAAACACTGAAGCTTTCTTT
- | 14 | TRBD1 | TRBJ2-7 | TRBV29-1 | CSVGLRDSLYEQYF | TGCAGCGTTGGACTAAGGGACAGCCTCTACGAGCAGTACTTC
- | 17 | - | TRBJ1-1 | TRBV6-1 | CASSELTGSIGDTEAFF | TGTGCCAGCAGTGAACTGACAGGCTCCATTGGGGACACTGAAGCTTTCTTT
once | 15 | - | TRBJ2-5 | TRBV6-1 | CASSELGPDQETQYF | TGTGCCAGCAGTGAATTGGGCCCCGACCAAGAGACCCAGTACTTC
few | 13 | - | TRBJ2-5 | TRBV29-1 | CSVDEGPGETQYF | TGCAGCGTTGACGAGGGGCCGGGGGAGACCCAGTACTTC
- | 14 | - | TRBJ2-7 | TRBV4-1 | CASSQRTFSYEQYF | TGCGCCAGCAGCCAAAGGACTTTCTCCTACGAGCAGTACTTC
- | 14 | - | TRBJ2-3 | TRBV28 | CASSRRSRTDTQYF | TGTGCCAGCAGCCGGCGATCCCGCACAGATACGCAGTATTTT
- | 11 | - | TRBJ2-1 | TRBV15 | CATGYYNEQFF | TGTGCCACCGGGTACTACAATGAGCAGTTCTTC
- | 14 | - | TRBJ1-1 | TRBV5-1 | CASSLVGMNTEAFF | TGCGCCAGCAGCTTGGTGGGCATGAACACTGAAGCTTTCTTT
- | 14 | - | TRBJ2-5 | TRBV7-9 | CASSLPQGFETQYF | TGTGCCAGCAGCTTACCACAGGGATTCGAGACCCAGTACTTC
- | 12 | - | TRBJ1-2 | TRBV29-1 | CSVPDRPYGYTF | TGCAGCGTCCCCGACAGACCCTATGGCTACACCTTC
- | 14 | TRBD1 | TRBJ2-7 | TRBV6-5 | CASSYFQGAEEQYF | TGTGCCAGCAGTTACTTTCAGGGGGCAGAGGAGCAGTACTTC
- | 14 | TRBD1 | TRBJ2-3 | TRBV28 | CASSGTGVTDTQYF | TGTGCCAGCAGCGGGACAGGAGTCACAGATACGCAGTATTTT
- | 15 | TRBD2 | TRBJ2-5 | TRBV15 | CATSSLAGLQETQYF | TGTGCCACCAGCAGTTTAGCGGGGTTACAAGAGACCCAGTACTTC
- | 13 | - | TRBJ2-2 | TRBV28 | CASSLGGSGELFF | TGTGCCAGCAGCCTAGGTGGTAGCGGGGAGCTGTTTTTT
- | 18 | TRBD1 | TRBJ1-4 | TRBV4-3 | CASSQDKWDRVTNEKLFF | TGCGCCAGCAGCCAAGATAAGTGGGACAGGGTAACTAATGAAAAACTGTTTTTT
- | 13 | TRBD1 | TRBJ1-2 | TRBV28 | CASSRGDSHGYTF | TGTGCCAGCAGTCGGGGGGACAGTCATGGCTACACCTTC